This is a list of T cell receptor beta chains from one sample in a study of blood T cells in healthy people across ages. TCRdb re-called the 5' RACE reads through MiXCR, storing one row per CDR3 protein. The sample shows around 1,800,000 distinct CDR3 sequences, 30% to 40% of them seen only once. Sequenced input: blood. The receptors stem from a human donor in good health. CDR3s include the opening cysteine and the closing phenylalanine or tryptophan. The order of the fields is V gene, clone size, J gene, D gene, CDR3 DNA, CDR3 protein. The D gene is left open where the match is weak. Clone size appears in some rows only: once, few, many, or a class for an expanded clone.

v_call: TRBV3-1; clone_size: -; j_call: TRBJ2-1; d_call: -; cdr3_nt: TGTGCCAGCAGCCAAGATAGTATACAGCAGCAGTTCTTC; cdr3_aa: CASSQDSIQQQFF
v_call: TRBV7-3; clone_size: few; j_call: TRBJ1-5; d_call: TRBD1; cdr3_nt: TGTGCCAGCACCCAGGGGGAACGGGGCAATCAGCCCCAGCATTTT; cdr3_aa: CASTQGERGNQPQHF
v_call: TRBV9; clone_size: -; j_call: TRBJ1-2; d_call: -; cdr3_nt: TGTGCCAGCAGCCCCACGGACAATAACTATGGCTACACCTTC; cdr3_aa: CASSPTDNNYGYTF
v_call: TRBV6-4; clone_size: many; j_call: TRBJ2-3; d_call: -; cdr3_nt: TGTGCCAGCAGTGACTCCCCGTCCTCTAGCACAGATACGCAGTATTTT; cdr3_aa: CASSDSPSSSTDTQYF
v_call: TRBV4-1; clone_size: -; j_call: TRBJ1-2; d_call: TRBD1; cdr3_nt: TGCGCCAGCAGCCAACATACAACAGGGGGCACGGTTGGGGACTATGGCTACACCTTC; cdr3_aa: CASSQHTTGGTVGDYGYTF
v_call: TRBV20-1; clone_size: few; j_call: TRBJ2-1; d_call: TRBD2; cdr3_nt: TGCAGTGCTAGCGGGGGGGCCCTACGGAATGAGCAGTTCTTT; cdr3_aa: CSASGGALRNEQFF
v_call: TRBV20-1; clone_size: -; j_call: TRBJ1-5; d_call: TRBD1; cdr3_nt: TGCAGTGTTAGACGGACAGGGCAGAGCAATCAGCCCCAGCATTTT; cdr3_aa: CSVRRTGQSNQPQHF
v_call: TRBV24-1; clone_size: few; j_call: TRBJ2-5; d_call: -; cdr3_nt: TGTGCCACCAGTGATTTGCACAGGGAGGAGACCCAGTACTTC; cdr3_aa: CATSDLHREETQYF
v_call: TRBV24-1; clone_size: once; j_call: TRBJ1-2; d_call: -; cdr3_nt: TGTGCCACCAGTGATTTGAACAGACCCTATGGCCACACCTTC; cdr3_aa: CATSDLNRPYGHTF
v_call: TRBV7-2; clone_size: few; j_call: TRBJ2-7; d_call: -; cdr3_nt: TGTGCCAGCAGCGGGTTCGGCAGCTCCTACGAGCAGTACTTC; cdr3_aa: CASSGFGSSYEQYF
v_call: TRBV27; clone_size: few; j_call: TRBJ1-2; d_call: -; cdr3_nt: TGTGCCAGCAGTTTATTTGGGGAGAACTATGGCTACACCTTC; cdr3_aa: CASSLFGENYGYTF
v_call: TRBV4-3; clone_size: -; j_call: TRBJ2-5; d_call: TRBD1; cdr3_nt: TGCGCCAGCAGCCAAGGAACAGGGGGCGAAACCATCCAAGAGACCCAGTACTTC; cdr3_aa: CASSQGTGGETIQETQYF
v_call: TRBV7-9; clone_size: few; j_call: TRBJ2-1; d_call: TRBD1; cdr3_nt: TGTGCCAGCAGCCAAGGCGATTACAGGGGGTCCTACAATGAGCAGTTCTTC; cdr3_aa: CASSQGDYRGSYNEQFF
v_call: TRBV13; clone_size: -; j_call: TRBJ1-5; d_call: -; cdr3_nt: TGTGCCAGCAGCTTAAAGAGGAGCGGCGGTCAGCCCCAGCATTTT; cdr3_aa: CASSLKRSGGQPQHF
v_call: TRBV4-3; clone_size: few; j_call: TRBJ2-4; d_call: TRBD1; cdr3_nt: TGCGCCAGCAGCCAACTTTACAGGGGATCCATGACCAAAAACATTCAGTACTTC; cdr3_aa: CASSQLYRGSMTKNIQYF
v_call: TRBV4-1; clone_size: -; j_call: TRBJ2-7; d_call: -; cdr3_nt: TGCGCCAGCAGCCAAGATCACTCGGACTGCTACGAGCAGTACTTC; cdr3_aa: CASSQDHSDCYEQYF
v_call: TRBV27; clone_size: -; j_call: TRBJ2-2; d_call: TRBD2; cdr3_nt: TGTGCCAGCAGTTACCATCTCGGGACTAGCGGGGGGGCCGGGGAGCTGTTTTTT; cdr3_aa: CASSYHLGTSGGAGELFF
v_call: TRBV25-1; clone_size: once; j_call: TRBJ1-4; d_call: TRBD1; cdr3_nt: TGTGCCAGCAGTGAACGAGGGACAGGGGCCGTCTTTAATGAAAAACTGTTTTTT; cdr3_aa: CASSERGTGAVFNEKLFF
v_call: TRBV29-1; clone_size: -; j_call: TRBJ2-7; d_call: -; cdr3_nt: TGCAGCGTTGTCCTTGATAGCAGGGGGGACTACGAGCAGTACTTC; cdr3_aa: CSVVLDSRGDYEQYF
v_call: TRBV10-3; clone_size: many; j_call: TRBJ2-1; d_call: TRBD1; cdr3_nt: TGTGCCATCAGCCGGGACAGCTCCTACAATGAGCAGTTCTTC; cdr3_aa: CAISRDSSYNEQFF
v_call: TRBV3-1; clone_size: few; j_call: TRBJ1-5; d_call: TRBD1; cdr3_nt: TGTGCCAGCAGCCAAGGGACAGGGGGCAATCAGCCCCAGCATTTT; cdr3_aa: CASSQGTGGNQPQHF
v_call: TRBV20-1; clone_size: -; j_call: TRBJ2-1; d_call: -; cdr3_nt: TGCAGTGCTAGAGAAGGCCTCAGGGAGCAGTTCTTC; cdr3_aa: CSAREGLREQFF
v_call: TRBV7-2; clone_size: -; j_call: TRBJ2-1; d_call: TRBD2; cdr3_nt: TGTGCCAGCAGCTTAACGGCGGGGGGGTGCGATGAGCAGTTCTTC; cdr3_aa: CASSLTAGGCDEQFF
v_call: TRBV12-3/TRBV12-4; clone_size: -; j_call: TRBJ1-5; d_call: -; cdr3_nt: TGTGCCAGCACGCGGGGGACACAGCCCCAGCATTTT; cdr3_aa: CASTRGTQPQHF
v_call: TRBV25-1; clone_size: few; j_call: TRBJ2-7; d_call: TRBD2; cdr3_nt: TGTGCCAGCAGTGAATACCCTAGCGGGGCCTACGAGCAGTACTTC; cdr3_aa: CASSEYPSGAYEQYF
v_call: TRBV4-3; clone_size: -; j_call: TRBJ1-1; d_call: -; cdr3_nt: TGCGCCAGCAGCCAGAAGGCGGGTCAGGCGGACACTGAAGCTTTCTTT; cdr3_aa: CASSQKAGQADTEAFF
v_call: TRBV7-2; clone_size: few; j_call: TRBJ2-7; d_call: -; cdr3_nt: TGTGCCAGCAGCTTATTTGCGGTGAGCTCCTACGAGCAGTACTTC; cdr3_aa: CASSLFAVSSYEQYF
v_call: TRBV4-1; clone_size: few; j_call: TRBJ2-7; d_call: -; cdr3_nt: TGCGCCAGCAGCGCCCTCGGGTTAGGCGAGCAGTACTTC; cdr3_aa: CASSALGLGEQYF
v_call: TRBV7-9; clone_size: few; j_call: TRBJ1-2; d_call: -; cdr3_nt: TGTGCCAGCAGCCCGCCGGGAGGGGACTATGGCTACACCTTC; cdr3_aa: CASSPPGGDYGYTF
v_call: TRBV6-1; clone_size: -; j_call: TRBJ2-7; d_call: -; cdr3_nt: TGTGCCAGCAGTGAGTGGGTGGAGGGGAACTACGAGCAGTACTTC; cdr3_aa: CASSEWVEGNYEQYF
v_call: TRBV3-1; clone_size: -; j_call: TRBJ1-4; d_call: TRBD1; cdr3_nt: TGTGCCAGCAGCCAAGCCTCGGGACAGGGTGAAAAACTGTTTTTT; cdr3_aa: CASSQASGQGEKLFF
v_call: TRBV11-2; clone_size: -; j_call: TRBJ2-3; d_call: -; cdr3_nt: TGTGCCAGCAGCCCGTTGGAGGCAGATACGCAGTATTTT; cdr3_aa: CASSPLEADTQYF